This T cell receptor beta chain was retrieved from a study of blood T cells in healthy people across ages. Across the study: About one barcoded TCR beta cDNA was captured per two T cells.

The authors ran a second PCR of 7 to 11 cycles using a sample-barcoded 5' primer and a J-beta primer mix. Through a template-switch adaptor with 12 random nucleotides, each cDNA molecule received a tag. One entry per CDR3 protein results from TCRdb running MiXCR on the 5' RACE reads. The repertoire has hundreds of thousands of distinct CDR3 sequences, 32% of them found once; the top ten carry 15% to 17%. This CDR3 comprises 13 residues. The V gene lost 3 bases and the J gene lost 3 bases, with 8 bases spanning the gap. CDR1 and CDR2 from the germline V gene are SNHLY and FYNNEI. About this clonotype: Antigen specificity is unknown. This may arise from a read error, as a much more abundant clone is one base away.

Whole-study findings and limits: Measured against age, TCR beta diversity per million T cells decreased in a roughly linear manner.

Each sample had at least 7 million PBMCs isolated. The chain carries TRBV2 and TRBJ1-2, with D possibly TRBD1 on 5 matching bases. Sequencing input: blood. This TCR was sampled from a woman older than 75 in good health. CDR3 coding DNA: TGTGCCAGCAGTGATCCACAGGACTATGGCTACACCTTC. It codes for CASSDPQDYGYTF.